The 27 T cell receptor beta chains below come from one sample, sequenced in a study of cytomegalovirus exposure and HLA in healthy donors. Sequenced by immunoSEQ multiplex PCR; TCRdb stores in-frame clones only, minus some. The profile covers some 240,000 clones, with approximately 86% appearing a single time and 0.95% to 1.5% taken by the ten largest. Sequenced: PBMCs. These receptors were obtained from a woman under 40 in good health and CMV-seropositive.

The chain couples TRBV7-6 to TRBJ2-5, with TRBD1 matching 8 bases. Germline CDR1 and CDR2: SGHVS and FNYEAQ. This CDR3 comprises 16 residues. Trimming removed 8 bases from V and 5 bases from J; junction bases left unmatched: 16. The CDR3 region is CASSLPPDRGRETQYF. The CDR3 bases are TGTGCCAGCTCCTTGCCCCCCGACAGGGGAAGGGAGACCCAGTACTTC.

This clone was counted once. The gene calls are TRBV5-6 and TRBJ1-1; TRBD1 agrees at 8 bases. Germline CDR1 is SGHDT and CDR2 is YYEEEE. The CDR3 sequence is 14 residues long. Losses at the gene ends were 3 bases for V and 5 bases for J; bases not matched to a gene: 6. Here the CDR3 reads CASSSTGGRTEAFF. In DNA, the CDR3 is TGTGCCAGCAGCTCTACAGGGGGACGAACTGAAGCTTTCTTT.

J is TRBJ2-7 and V is TRBV6-1, with D perhaps matching TRBD1 (5 bases). The germline V gene has CDR1 MNHNS and CDR2 SASEGT. Deletions cut 6 bases from V and 5 bases from J, with 17 bases between. The CDR3 is made up of 14 amino acids. The CDR3 here is CASSPPAQGNEQYF. The CDR3, as DNA: TGTGCCAGCAGCCCACCAGCTCAGGGTAACGAGCAGTACTTC.

This chain uses TRBV2 with TRBJ2-1; 8 bases fit TRBD2. Germline V lookup: CDR1 SNHLY, CDR2 FYNNEI. The CDR3 is 14 residues long. With 3 bases clipped from V and 7 bases from J, the junction kept 5 bases outside the gene matches. CDR3 region: CASSELAGRNEQFF. CDR3 bases: TGTGCCAGCAGTGAGCTAGCGGGCAGGAATGAGCAGTTCTTC.

The chain has TRBV7-9 and TRBJ2-3; the match to TRBD2 covers 10 bases. V was pared by 5 bases and J by 5 bases, with 4 bases of the junction left unmatched. This CDR3 spans 14 amino acids. CDR1 SEHNR and CDR2 FQNEAQ come from the germline V gene (reference sequence). The CDR3 DNA sequence: TGTGCCAGCAGCCTGCAGCGGGAGGGAGATACGCAGTATTTT. It codes for CASSLQREGDTQYF.

The chain couples TRBV12-5 to TRBJ2-5; tentative D call: TRBD2 (6 bases). The CDR3 contains 14 residues. Between the trimmed V and J ends, which lost 1 base and 5 bases, there was a span of 11 bases. Per germline, CDR1 LGHNT and CDR2 FRNRAP. Written as DNA, the CDR3 is TGTGCTAGTGGTTTGGGGGACTTGGGGGAGACCCAGTACTTC. It translates to CASGLGDLGETQYF.

With respect to this clone: This CDR3 is also generated by other DNA sequences in the sample. For the CDR3, the DNA is TGTGCCAGCAGTTATGGTAGCTCCTACAATGAGCAGTTCTTC. It yields the protein CASSYGSSYNEQFF. The chain uses TRBV6-6 and TRBJ2-1; no reliable D call. Germline V gene lookup returns CDR1 MNHNY and CDR2 SVGAGI (reference sequence). The CDR3 spans 14 residues. Trimming left V 3 bases short and J 0 bases short, with 6 bases between.

V and J are TRBV18 and TRBJ2-7; the D gene is possibly TRBD1 (5 bases). Germline V lookup: CDR1 KGHSH, CDR2 LQKENI. V lost 3 bases to trimming and J lost 2 bases, with 14 bases between them. The CDR3 totals 15 residues. In DNA, the CDR3 is TGTGCCAGCTCACCCTCGATTGGACAAGCCTACGAGCAGTACTTC. Its translation: CASSPSIGQAYEQYF.

The chain has TRBV6-5 and TRBJ2-7; 11 bases fit TRBD2. With V trimmed by 0 bases and J by 3 bases, 4 bases remained unmatched. This CDR3 has 16 residues. Germline CDR1 and CDR2: MNHEY and SVGAGI. The CDR3 DNA reads as TGTGCCAGCAGTTACTCTCTAGCGGGAGGTTTCTACGAGCAGTACTTC. This sequence encodes CASSYSLAGGFYEQYF.

The chain couples TRBV7-3 to TRBJ2-1; 9 nucleotides align to TRBD2. The CDR3 contains 15 residues. Unmatched junction bases numbered 6, after V lost 2 bases and J lost 7 bases. Germline V gives CDR1 SGHTA, CDR2 FQGTGA. The CDR3 protein is CASSLGSGSGNEQFF. CDR3 bases: TGTGCCAGCAGCTTAGGTAGCGGGAGTGGGAATGAGCAGTTCTTC. Variable domain in full (rest from reference TRBV7-3 and TRBJ2-1): GAGVSQTPSNKVTEKGKYVELRCDPISGHTALYWYRQSLGQGPEFLIYFQGTGAADDSGLPNDRFFAVRPEGSVSTLKIQRTERGDSAVYLCASSLGSGSGNEQFFGPGTRLTVL.

This chain uses TRBV5-1 with TRBJ1-4, with 8 bases identical to TRBD1. Germline V gene data show CDR1 as SGHRS and CDR2 as YFSETQ. V shed 3 bases, J shed 7 bases, and the junction held 5 bases outside the gene matches. CDR3 length: 14 amino acids. CDR3 bases: TGCGCCAGCAGCTCCGGGACAGGAGGTGAAAAACTGTTTTTT. Translating it yields CASSSGTGGEKLFF.

The CDR3 nucleotides read TGTGCCAGCAGCTTGGACAGGGGCACCTATGGCTACACCTTC. As protein: CASSLDRGTYGYTF. The chain recombines TRBV5-4 with TRBJ1-2; 7 bases agree with TRBD1. Germline values: CDR1 SGHNT, CDR2 YYREEE (reference sequence). There are 14 residues in the CDR3. The ends lost 0 bases at V and 4 bases at J; junction bases unmatched: 3.

The chain links TRBV5-1 to TRBJ1-3; no definite D call. V was shortened by 4 bases and J by 0 bases, with 8 bases between the two germline ends. From germline, CDR1 is SGHRS and CDR2 YFSETQ. CDR3 size: 14 residues. The CDR3 nucleotides are TGCGCCAGCAGCCTTGACACCTCTGGAAACACCATATATTTT. This translates into CASSLDTSGNTIYF.

The gene calls are TRBV5-1 and TRBJ2-5; no definite D call. Germline V gene data show CDR1 as SGHRS and CDR2 as YFSETQ. The CDR3 loop spans 12 amino acids. Trimming pared 4 bases from V and 2 bases from J, leaving 6 bases between. CDR3 region: CASSASQETQYF. CDR3 sequence (DNA): TGCGCCAGCAGCGCGTCACAAGAGACCCAGTACTTC.

The V call is TRBV5-1, the J call TRBJ2-1, with a tentative D call TRBD1 (6 bases). The CDR3 totals 15 residues. The V gene lost 0 bases and the J gene lost 8 bases, with 15 bases spanning the gap. Germline V gene sequence: CDR1 SGHRS, CDR2 YFSETQ. The CDR3 spells CASSLGLDRIYEQFF. CDR3 nucleotides: TGCGCCAGCAGCTTGGGCCTGGACAGAATTTATGAGCAGTTCTTC.

Concerning this clone: The sample has other DNA sequences that encode this CDR3 too. J is TRBJ1-1 and V is TRBV9; D not resolved. Germline V gene lookup returns CDR1 SGDLS and CDR2 YYNGEE. V was pared by 0 bases and J by 0 bases, with 6 bases between. The CDR3 has 14 residues. The CDR3 bases are TGTGCCAGCAGCGTAGGGGCCATGAACACTGAAGCTTTCTTT. This sequence encodes CASSVGAMNTEAFF.

The chain joins TRBV6-1 to TRBJ1-2, with D possibly being TRBD1 (6 bases). CDR3 length: 15 amino acids. Germline V lookup: CDR1 MNHNS, CDR2 SASEGT. Trimming shortened V by 8 bases and J by 2 bases, and 18 bases separated the two germline ends. CDR3 loop: CASENWGGGNYGYTF. CDR3 bases: TGTGCCAGCGAAAACTGGGGAGGGGGGAACTATGGCTACACCTTC.

This clone appeared a few times. V gene TRBV28 combines with J gene TRBJ2-1; D may be TRBD1 (6 bases). CDR3 length: 15 residues. Looked up from germline, CDR1 is MDHEN and CDR2 is SYDVKM. With 3 bases removed from V and 5 bases from J, the gap between germline ends came to 14 bases. CDR3 nucleotides: TGTGCCAGCAGTTTCCCCGTAGGGGGAAACAATGAGCAGTTCTTC. Translated: CASSFPVGGNNEQFF.

The chain recombines TRBV9 with TRBJ2-5, with TRBD2 matching 8 bases. With V trimmed by 3 bases and J by 4 bases, 11 bases remained unmatched. The CDR3 is 16 residues long. Germline V CDR1 and CDR2: SGDLS, YYNGEE. For the CDR3, the DNA is TGTGCCAGCAGCGCCCGTAGCGGGATGGGCGGAGAGACCCAGTACTTC. Protein sequence: CASSARSGMGGETQYF.

The chain carries TRBV9 and TRBJ2-3; D is perhaps TRBD2 (6 bases). The CDR3 has 15 amino acids. The ends were cut back, 0 bases at V and 0 bases at J, with 8 bases in the middle. Per germline, CDR1 SGDLS and CDR2 YYNGEE. DNA of the CDR3: TGTGCCAGCAGCGTAGGCGGGATGAGCACAGATACGCAGTATTTT. Translation: CASSVGGMSTDTQYF.

J is TRBJ2-5 and V is TRBV5-6; D might be TRBD1 (5 bases). Germline CDR1 reads SGHDT; CDR2 reads YYEEEE. V lost 4 bases, J lost 3 bases, and 10 bases lay in between. The CDR3 covers 13 residues. CDR3 loop: CASSRDREETQYF. CDR3 in DNA: TGTGCCAGCAGCCGAGACAGAGAAGAGACCCAGTACTTC.

The chain combines TRBV9 with TRBJ1-1; 9 bases map to TRBD1. This CDR3 spans 15 amino acids. With 0 bases clipped from V and 1 base from J, the junction kept 1 base outside the gene matches. Germline CDR1 is SGDLS and CDR2 is YYNGEE. This CDR3 reads CASSVGGQGNTEAFF. CDR3 DNA: TGTGCCAGCAGCGTAGGGGGACAGGGGAACACTGAAGCTTTCTTT. The full variable domain, rest sourced from reference TRBV9 and TRBJ1-1, is DSGVTQTPKHLITATGQRVTLRCSPRSGDLSVYWYQQSLDQGLQFLIQYYNGEERAKGNILERFSAQQFPDLHSELNLSSLELGDSALYFCASSVGGQGNTEAFFGQGTRLTVV.

This clone was seen a handful of times. The CDR3 DNA follows: TGTGCCAGCAGTTCCCCGGGACAGGGGATTGAAAAACTGTTTTTT. It codes for CASSSPGQGIEKLFF. This rearrangement joins TRBV27 to TRBJ1-4; TRBD1 matches 10 bases. Germline V gene data show CDR1 as MNHEY and CDR2 as SMNVEV (reference sequence). The length of the CDR3 is 15 residues. After removal of 4 bases from V and 7 bases from J, the junction contained 6 bases not matched to a gene.

V gene TRBV6-1 combines with J gene TRBJ2-5; no definite D call. Trimming took 7 bases from V and 0 from J, leaving 9 bases between them. This CDR3 spans 13 amino acids. In germline, CDR1 is MNHNS, CDR2 SASEGT. In DNA, the CDR3 is TGTGCCAGCACTGCACAGTACCAAGAGACCCAGTACTTC. Translated: CASTAQYQETQYF.

The rearrangement uses TRBV9 and TRBJ1-2; D may be TRBD1 (6 bases). V lost 4 bases and J lost 2, with 18 bases in between. CDR3 length: 16 amino acids. CDR1 is SGDLS and CDR2 is YYNGEE in the germline V gene. The DNA of the CDR3 is TGTGCCAGCAGCCCCCACCCCCAGGGGTCCAACTATGGCTACACCTTC. It translates to CASSPHPQGSNYGYTF.

In nucleotides, the CDR3 is TGTGCCAGTAGTATCCAAATCTGGGCAGGTTCGGGAGAAAAACTGTTTTTT. Translation: CASSIQIWAGSGEKLFF. This sequence joins TRBV19 and TRBJ1-4; D remains ambiguous. Between the trimmed V and J ends, which lost 3 bases and 8 bases, there was a span of 22 bases. CDR3 length: 17 amino acids. Germline values: CDR1 LNHDA, CDR2 SQIVND (reference sequence).

The chain links TRBV27 to TRBJ1-2, with unresolved D. Germline assignment: CDR1 MNHEY and CDR2 SMNVEV (reference sequence). This CDR3 contains 14 residues. Trimming took 3 bases from V and 2 from J, leaving 10 bases between them. The CDR3 loop is CASSFAGVNYGYTF. The DNA for the CDR3 is TGTGCCAGCAGTTTTGCGGGAGTAAACTATGGCTACACCTTC.